This T cell receptor (beta chain) comes out of a study of a mutant IDH1 vaccine in newly diagnosed glioma. Study background: The patients received vaccinations eight times, in weeks 1, 3, 5, 7, 11, 15, 19 and 23. Therapy received beforehand was radiotherapy, temozolomide, or both, with most patients given both.

Concerning this clone itself: The antigen is undetermined.

Using immunoSEQ multiplex PCR, the repertoire was profiled, and TCRdb retains in-frame clones only, with some absent. The data show about 38,000 clones, approximately 80% seen once. Time point here: week 5, during vaccination. One vaccine dose held 300 ug of mutant IDH1 20-mer peptide and came with topical imiquimod. Donor tumors were new WHO grade 3 or 4 IDH1-mutant, ATRX-lost astrocytomas. The receptor was isolated from a man aged 35 to 55 with glioma. The sequencing here drew on PBMCs, taken from a glioma patient whose treatment included an IDH1 peptide vaccine.

The CDR3 nucleotides read TGCGCCAGCAGCTTGGGCCTCACTAGCCCCCAGGACGAGCAGTACTTC. This translates into CASSLGLTSPQDEQYF. The chain uses TRBV5-1 and TRBJ2-7; weak D call: TRBD2 (6 bases). CDR3 size: 16 residues. CDR1 is SGHRS and CDR2 is YFSETQ in the germline V gene. V was cut by 0 bases and J by 5 bases, with 18 bases left in between.